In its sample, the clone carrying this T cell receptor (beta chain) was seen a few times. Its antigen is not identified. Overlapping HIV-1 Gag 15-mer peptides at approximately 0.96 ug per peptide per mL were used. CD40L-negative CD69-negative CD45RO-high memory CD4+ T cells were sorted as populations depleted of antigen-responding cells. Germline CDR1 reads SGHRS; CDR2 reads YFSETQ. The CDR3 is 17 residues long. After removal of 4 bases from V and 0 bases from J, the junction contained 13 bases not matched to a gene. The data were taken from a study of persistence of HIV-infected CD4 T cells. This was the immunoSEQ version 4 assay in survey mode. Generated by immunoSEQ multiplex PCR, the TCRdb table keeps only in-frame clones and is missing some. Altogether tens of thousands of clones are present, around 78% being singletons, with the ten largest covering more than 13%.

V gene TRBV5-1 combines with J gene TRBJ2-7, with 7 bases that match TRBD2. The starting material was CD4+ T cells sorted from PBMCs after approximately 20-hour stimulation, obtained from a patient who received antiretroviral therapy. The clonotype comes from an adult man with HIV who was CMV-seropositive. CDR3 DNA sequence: TGCGCCAGCAGCGCCAGCGCGGGGGACCGAAGCTCCTACGAGCAGTACTTC. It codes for CASSASAGDRSSYEQYF.